This T cell receptor (beta chain) was profiled in a study of T-cell reconstitution after alpha-beta-depleted transplantation in children. Study-level points and caveats: Surviving thymic progenitors and recipient T cells were the source of high TCRbeta diversity at day 60 in some patients. The origin of alpha-beta T cells about two months after transplant was reportedly several hundred expanded graft clones. When one year had passed after transplant, most T-cell counts and diversity came from newly produced T cells.

Preparation of the TCRbeta library involved a method that used unique molecular identifiers. TCRdb re-derived calls from the PCR reads in MiXCR, one entry per CDR3 protein. This sample has fewer than 550,000 distinct CDR3 sequences, with roughly 11% found just once. The length of the CDR3 is 14 residues. Trimming removed 3 bases from V and 1 base from J, with 9 bases in between. Germline CDR1 reads ENHRY; CDR2 reads SYGVKD. In its sample, this clonotype was seen a few times. What it binds is unknown. The source is a female patient aged 2-9 years who had a stem cell transplant for aplastic anemia, so the T cells may come from the graft donor. V and J are TRBV10-3 and TRBJ1-1; TRBD1 might be the D (5 bases). This specimen was PBMCs, mostly from graft donor cells, taken 180 days after TCRalphabeta/CD19-depleted stem cell transplant. The CDR3 reads CAISDLTGNTEAFF. The CDR3, as DNA: TGTGCCATCAGTGACCTAACAGGGAACACTGAAGCTTTCTTT.